Listed below are T cell receptor beta chains from one sample, sequenced in a study of T cells in localized non-small cell lung cancer. Generated by immunoSEQ multiplex PCR, the TCRdb table keeps only in-frame clones and is missing some. The profile covers roughly 14,000 clones, with more than 65% appearing a single time and 4.1% taken by the ten largest. The sample here was peripheral blood, taken before any cancer treatment. Source of these receptors: a female donor of 60 years or more with stage I squamous cell lung carcinoma. Each CDR3 is given with its conserved first and last residue. A D gene is named only where the DNA matches it firmly. A clone size is listed for some rows: how often the clone was seen (once, few, many), or a class if it is expanded.

D gene: .; J gene: TRBJ2-7; clone size: .; V gene: TRBV7-2; CDR3 DNA: TGTGCCAGCAGCTTAGCAACAGGGAAGGGGTCCTACGAGCAGTACTTC; CDR3 protein: CASSLATGKGSYEQYF
D gene: .; J gene: TRBJ1-2; clone size: .; V gene: TRBV2; CDR3 DNA: TGTGCCAGCAGTCGGACGGTGAACTATGGCTACACCTTC; CDR3 protein: CASSRTVNYGYTF
D gene: TRBD2; J gene: TRBJ2-7; clone size: .; V gene: TRBV7-8; CDR3 DNA: TGTGCCAGCAGCCATGGGGGGGTGGAGACCTACGAGCAGTACTTC; CDR3 protein: CASSHGGVETYEQYF
D gene: TRBD2; J gene: TRBJ2-3; clone size: .; V gene: TRBV9; CDR3 DNA: TGTGCCAGCAGCGTCAGCGGGGTTGGCACAGATACGCAGTATTTT; CDR3 protein: CASSVSGVGTDTQYF
D gene: .; J gene: TRBJ2-7; clone size: .; V gene: TRBV7-3; CDR3 DNA: TGTGCCAGCAGCTCCCTGGGCCGAGACGAGCAGTACTTC; CDR3 protein: CASSSLGRDEQYF
D gene: .; J gene: TRBJ1-4; clone size: few; V gene: TRBV2; CDR3 DNA: TGTGCCAGCAGGACAGTAGGTGAAAAACTGTTTTTT; CDR3 protein: CASRTVGEKLFF
D gene: .; J gene: TRBJ2-6; clone size: .; V gene: TRBV7-9; CDR3 DNA: TGTGCCAGCAGCTTAGGCGGAGCTGGGGCCAACGTCCTGACTTTC; CDR3 protein: CASSLGGAGANVLTF
D gene: .; J gene: TRBJ2-1; clone size: .; V gene: TRBV27; CDR3 DNA: TGTGCCAGCAGAGTCAGGGAGTCTTACTACAATGGGCAGTTCTTC; CDR3 protein: CASRVRESYYNGQFF
D gene: TRBD2; J gene: TRBJ2-2; clone size: .; V gene: TRBV7-2; CDR3 DNA: TGTGCCAGCAGCTTAGGGGACTACTTCACCGGGGAGCTGTTTTTT; CDR3 protein: CASSLGDYFTGELFF
D gene: .; J gene: TRBJ1-5; clone size: once; V gene: TRBV2; CDR3 DNA: TGTGCCAGCAGTGATGAATTGGATCAGCCCCAGCATTTT; CDR3 protein: CASSDELDQPQHF
D gene: .; J gene: TRBJ1-3; clone size: once; V gene: TRBV23-1; CDR3 DNA: TGCGCCAGCAGGCAAGGGAGGGGGGGGTCCTCTGGAAACACCATATATTTT; CDR3 protein: CASRQGRGGSSGNTIYF
D gene: .; J gene: TRBJ2-1; clone size: .; V gene: TRBV7-2; CDR3 DNA: TGTGCCAGCAGCTTAACCCCCCACGACAACAATGAGCAGTTCTTC; CDR3 protein: CASSLTPHDNNEQFF
D gene: .; J gene: TRBJ1-6; clone size: .; V gene: TRBV27; CDR3 DNA: TGTGCCAGCAGTTTATCGTGGGGGGAGGAGGTTTACCTCCACTTT; CDR3 protein: CASSLSWGEEVYLHF
D gene: TRBD2; J gene: TRBJ2-5; clone size: .; V gene: TRBV4-1; CDR3 DNA: TGCGCCAGCAGCCCGGGGGGTTTACAAGAGACCCAGTACTTC; CDR3 protein: CASSPGGLQETQYF
D gene: .; J gene: TRBJ1-2; clone size: .; V gene: TRBV6-5; CDR3 DNA: TGTGCCAGCACTAGGGTGACCGGGGCAGCAGGCTACACCTTC; CDR3 protein: CASTRVTGAAGYTF
D gene: .; J gene: TRBJ2-1; clone size: .; V gene: TRBV2; CDR3 DNA: TGTGCCAGCCGCCTTTGGACAGAGGTCAATGAGCAGTTCTTC; CDR3 protein: CASRLWTEVNEQFF
D gene: TRBD2; J gene: TRBJ2-4; clone size: .; V gene: TRBV11-3; CDR3 DNA: TGTGCCAGCAGCCCCGGGACTAGCGGGGGGGCCGGGCCTCCTAAAAACATTCAGTACTTC; CDR3 protein: CASSPGTSGGAGPPKNIQYF
D gene: .; J gene: TRBJ1-1; clone size: .; V gene: TRBV5-1; CDR3 DNA: TGCGCCAGCACAAAAGATCCGGCCTTTTCCGGAGCTTTCTTT; CDR3 protein: CASTKDPAFSGAFF
D gene: .; J gene: TRBJ2-5; clone size: .; V gene: TRBV4-3; CDR3 DNA: TGCGCCAGCAGCTCCCTCGACCCGCCGACCCAGTACTTC; CDR3 protein: CASSSLDPPTQYF
D gene: TRBD1; J gene: TRBJ1-2; clone size: once; V gene: TRBV2; CDR3 DNA: TGTGCCAGCAGTGTCATTGGACAGGGCCACTATGGCTACACCTTC; CDR3 protein: CASSVIGQGHYGYTF
D gene: .; J gene: TRBJ2-2; clone size: .; V gene: TRBV10-1; CDR3 DNA: TGCGCCAGCAGTGAGTCTGGGGCTCTGAACACCGGGGAGCTGTTTTTT; CDR3 protein: CASSESGALNTGELFF
D gene: TRBD1; J gene: TRBJ2-3; clone size: few; V gene: TRBV7-9; CDR3 DNA: TGTGCCAGCAGCGTTAACCAGGGGGCCAGGGATACGCAGTATTTT; CDR3 protein: CASSVNQGARDTQYF
D gene: .; J gene: TRBJ2-5; clone size: .; V gene: TRBV19; CDR3 DNA: TGTGCCAGTAGTATCACAGGGAACCAAGAGACCCAGTACTTC; CDR3 protein: CASSITGNQETQYF
D gene: TRBD1; J gene: TRBJ2-7; clone size: few; V gene: TRBV7-9; CDR3 DNA: TGTGCCAGCAGCTTAGTGACGGGACAGGGGTCCTACGAGCAGTACTTC; CDR3 protein: CASSLVTGQGSYEQYF
D gene: TRBD2; J gene: TRBJ2-3; clone size: .; V gene: TRBV5-5; CDR3 DNA: TGTGCCAGCAGCCTCTTGGTGGTAGCGGGGGGCACAGATACGCAGTATTTT; CDR3 protein: CASSLLVVAGGTDTQYF